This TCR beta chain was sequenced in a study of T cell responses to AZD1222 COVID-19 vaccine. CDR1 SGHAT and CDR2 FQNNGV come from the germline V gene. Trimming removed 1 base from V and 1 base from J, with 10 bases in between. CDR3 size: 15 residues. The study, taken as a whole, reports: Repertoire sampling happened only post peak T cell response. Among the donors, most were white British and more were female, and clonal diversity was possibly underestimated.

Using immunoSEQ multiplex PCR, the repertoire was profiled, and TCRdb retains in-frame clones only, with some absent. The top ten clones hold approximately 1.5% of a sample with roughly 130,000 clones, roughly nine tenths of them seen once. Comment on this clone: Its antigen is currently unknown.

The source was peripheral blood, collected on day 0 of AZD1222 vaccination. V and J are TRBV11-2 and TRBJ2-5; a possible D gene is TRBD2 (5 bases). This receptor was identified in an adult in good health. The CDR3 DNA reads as TGTGCCAGCAGCTTAGCGGGGTGGCCCCAAGAGACCCAGTACTTC. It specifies CASSLAGWPQETQYF.